These 22 T cell receptor beta chains came from one sample sequenced in a study of cytomegalovirus exposure and HLA in healthy donors. PCR was performed using 60 Vbeta and 13 Jbeta primers. Profiling relied on immunoSEQ multiplex PCR, and the TCRdb table lists in-frame clones only, not all of them. Among some 100,000 clones, under 85% were seen once, and the ten largest hold 10% to 11%. Sequencing was done on a sample of PBMCs. The receptors here all came from a man aged 40-50 years in good health and CMV-seropositive.

This sequence joins TRBV5-1 and TRBJ2-7; 10 bases agree with TRBD2. Germline CDR1 is SGHRS and CDR2 is YFSETQ. This CDR3 is built from 14 residues. The ends lost 4 bases at V and 7 bases at J; junction bases unmatched: 8. The chain's CDR3 is CASSTGLATWEQYF. CDR3 DNA: TGCGCCAGCAGCACGGGACTAGCGACTTGGGAGCAGTACTTC.

The chain recombines TRBV5-6 with TRBJ1-1; D call uncertain. This CDR3 is 13 amino acids long. Germline-derived CDR1 and CDR2 are SGHDT and YYEEEE. V gave up 2 bases and J gave up 6 bases, with 11 bases separating them. The CDR3 region is CASSFQLFPEAFF. The DNA for the CDR3 is TGTGCCAGCAGCTTCCAGTTGTTCCCTGAAGCTTTCTTT.

This clone was detected only a few times. The V call is TRBV9, the J call TRBJ1-1, with D unresolved. The V end lost 0 bases, the J end lost 5 bases, and 8 bases lay between the germline ends. Germline-derived CDR1 and CDR2 are SGDLS and YYNGEE. CDR3 length: 13 residues. This CDR3 reads CASSVAPGTEAFF. The CDR3 nucleotides are TGTGCCAGCAGCGTAGCCCCGGGGACTGAAGCTTTCTTT. Together with reference TRBV9 and TRBJ1-1, the CDR3 gives the full variable domain: DSGVTQTPKHLITATGQRVTLRCSPRSGDLSVYWYQQSLDQGLQFLIQYYNGEERAKGNILERFSAQQFPDLHSELNLSSLELGDSALYFCASSVAPGTEAFFGQGTRLTVV.

This chain connects TRBV30 to TRBJ1-5; D is unresolved. The CDR3 is made up of 18 amino acids. Germline CDR1 and CDR2: GTSNPN and SVGIG (reference sequence). Trimming removed 3 bases from V and 2 bases from J, with 23 bases in between. CDR3 nucleotides: TGTGCCTGGAGCCCCCCGGGGTTTGGGGTCATGGGCAATCAGCCCCAGCATTTT. Its translation: CAWSPPGFGVMGNQPQHF.

The rearrangement links TRBV4-1 to TRBJ2-7; the match to TRBD2 covers 7 bases. This CDR3 has 15 residues. Germline values: CDR1 MGHRA, CDR2 YSYEKL. V gave up 1 base and J gave up 0 bases; unmatched junction bases: 3. CDR3 region: CASSQVGGPSYEQYF. Here the CDR3 DNA reads TGCGCCAGCAGCCAAGTGGGAGGGCCCTCCTACGAGCAGTACTTC.

The chain uses TRBV5-5 and TRBJ2-5, with 8 positions matching TRBD2. CDR1 is SGHKS, CDR2 YYEKEE, per germline (reference sequence). After removal of 4 bases from V and 1 base from J, the junction contained 9 bases not matched to a gene. This CDR3 spans 16 amino acids. For the CDR3, the DNA is TGTGCCAGCAGCCCCGGGTCGCGGGGGGCCCAAGAGACCCAGTACTTC. Amino acids: CASSPGSRGAQETQYF.

The rearrangement joins TRBV18 to TRBJ2-4; tentatively, D is TRBD1 (6 bases). V dropped 0 bases and J dropped 1 base, with 10 bases sitting between them. The CDR3 spans 16 residues. Looked up from germline, CDR1 is KGHSH and CDR2 is LQKENI. The CDR3 bases are TGTGCCAGCTCACCACCCAGGCAGGGGGCCAAAAACATTCAGTACTTC. Amino acid sequence: CASSPPRQGAKNIQYF.

The chain has TRBV12-5 and TRBJ1-1; no reliable D call. The V end lost 8 bases, the J end lost 3 bases, and 16 bases lay between the germline ends. CDR1 is LGHNT and CDR2 is FRNRAP in the germline V gene. The CDR3 covers 14 residues. CDR3 coding DNA: TGTGCTAGTTCCCTGGGCAGATTGGACACTGAAGCTTTCTTT. Its protein product is CASSLGRLDTEAFF.

The rearrangement links TRBV28 to TRBJ1-5, with a possible D match to TRBD1 (6 bases). Between the trimmed V and J ends, which lost 5 bases and 3 bases, there was a span of 17 bases. This CDR3 comprises 16 residues. Germline V lookup: CDR1 MDHEN, CDR2 SYDVKM. The CDR3 is CASSIRTAEINQPQHF. DNA for the CDR3: TGTGCCAGCAGTATAAGGACAGCAGAGATCAATCAGCCCCAGCATTTT. Combining the CDR3 with reference TRBV28 and TRBJ1-5 gives the whole variable domain DVKVTQSSRYLVKRTGEKVFLECVQDMDHENMFWYRQDPGLGLRLIYFSYDVKMKEKGDIPEGYSVSREKKERFSLILESASTNQTSMYLCASSIRTAEINQPQHFGDGTRLSIL.

With respect to this clone: The germline gene is not matched at one end of the junction; a read error may be the cause. The gene calls are TRBV7-9 and TRBJ1-2; 7 bases are a match to TRBD1. This CDR3 comprises 10 residues. CDR1 and CDR2 from the germline V gene are SEHNR and FQNEAQ (reference sequence). The CDR3 DNA reads TGTTCCAGCAGCTCGACAGGGATTTCCTTC. This sequence encodes CSSSSTGISF.

Of note for this clone: One end of the junction fails to match germline, which may point to a read error. The chain is built from TRBV7-9 and TRBJ1-1; 7 nucleotides line up with TRBD1. The CDR3 spans 14 residues. CDR1 is SEHNR, CDR2 FQNEAQ, per germline (reference sequence). CDR3 DNA sequence: TGTTCCAGCAGCTACTGGACAGGCGGCACTGAAGCTTTCTTT. Amino acid sequence: CSSSYWTGGTEAFF.

The genes are TRBV2 and TRBJ2-1; 13 bases line up with TRBD2. CDR3 length equals 16 residues. With 1 base clipped from V and 9 bases from J, the junction kept 6 bases outside the gene matches. Germline V lookup: CDR1 SNHLY, CDR2 FYNNEI. The DNA for the CDR3 is TGTGCCAGCAGTGAAGGACTAGCGGGGGGCCAGGGTGAGCAGTTCTTC. As protein: CASSEGLAGGQGEQFF.

This sequence joins TRBV4-3 and TRBJ1-5, with 10 bases that match TRBD1. The CDR3 covers 19 residues. Germline lookup yields CDR1 LGHNA and CDR2 YSLEER. V shed 0 bases and J 2 bases; nucleotides not matched to a gene: 10. The CDR3 bases are TGCGCCAGCAGCCAAGATTCCCCCCCCGGGACAGGGGGCAATCAGCCCCAGCATTTT. Amino acids: CASSQDSPPGTGGNQPQHF.

This chain connects TRBV7-2 to TRBJ2-2; possibly TRBD1 for D (6 bases). V lost 6 bases, J lost 7 bases, and 12 bases lay in between. The CDR3 covers 13 residues. Germline assignment: CDR1 SGHTA and CDR2 FQGNSA. The CDR3 sequence: CASSDKGVGELFF. CDR3 nucleotides: TGTGCCAGCAGTGATAAGGGGGTCGGGGAGCTGTTTTTT. Full variable domain (outside the CDR3, taken from reference TRBV7-2 and TRBJ2-2): GAGVSQSPSNKVTEKGKDVELRCDPISGHTALYWYRQSLGQGLEFLIYFQGNSAPDKSGLPSDRFSAERTGGSVSTLTIQRTQQEDSAVYLCASSDKGVGELFFGEGSRLTVL.

The rearrangement joins TRBV20-1 to TRBJ1-2; TRBD1 might be the D (5 bases). Trimming stripped 6 bases from V and 8 bases from J, with 13 bases between. This CDR3 has 11 amino acids. Germline-derived CDR1 and CDR2 are DFQATT and SNEGSKA (reference sequence). The CDR3 DNA reads TGCAGTGCGAAAGGGGCTGGAGGCTACACCTTC. It translates to CSAKGAGGYTF.

A note on this clone: One junction end does not reproduce the germline sequence, and a read error may be involved. This chain links TRBV7-2 with TRBJ2-5; the match to TRBD2 covers 7 bases. The CDR3 sequence is 13 residues long. From germline, CDR1 is SGHTA and CDR2 FQGNSA. Here the CDR3 reads CAGRRTREETQYF. The CDR3 DNA reads as TGTGCCGGCAGGAGGACTAGAGAAGAGACCCAGTACTTC.

Comments on this clone: This sample includes further DNA sequences coding for the same CDR3. The gene calls are TRBV10-3 and TRBJ1-5, with D possibly being TRBD1 (5 bases). V was clipped by 2 bases and J by 7 bases, with 9 bases between them. The CDR3 loop spans 13 amino acids. Germline CDR1 is ENHRY and CDR2 is SYGVKD. The CDR3 DNA sequence: TGTGCCATCAGTGAGCAGGGTAACCAGCCCCAGCATTTT. Its protein is CAISEQGNQPQHF.

This clone has only one observation. The rearrangement uses TRBV11-2 and TRBJ1-3, with 7 bases lining up with TRBD1. The CDR3 runs 17 residues. V gave up 5 bases and J gave up 0 bases; unmatched junction bases: 10. Germline values: CDR1 SGHAT, CDR2 FQNNGV. The CDR3 protein is CASSPELRDSSGNTIYF. The DNA for the CDR3 is TGTGCCAGCAGCCCAGAACTCCGGGACAGCTCTGGAAACACCATATATTTT.

Only one count was recorded for this clone. The gene calls are TRBV2 and TRBJ1-2; D gene ambiguous. Trimming stripped 7 bases from V and 12 bases from J, with 15 bases between. The CDR3 is made up of 11 amino acids. Germline V lookup: CDR1 SNHLY, CDR2 FYNNEI. The CDR3 loop reads CASTHGEVHTF. The CDR3 coding sequence is TGTGCCAGCACCCATGGGGAGGTCCACACCTTC.

This chain connects TRBV9 to TRBJ2-1; D call uncertain. Germline V CDR1 and CDR2: SGDLS, YYNGEE. CDR3 length: 16 residues. Trimming took off 0 bases at V and 4 bases at J, with 14 bases between the two ends. CDR3 protein: CASSVAGSSFYNEQFF. In nucleotides, the CDR3 is TGTGCCAGCAGCGTAGCAGGTTCCTCGTTTTACAATGAGCAGTTCTTC.

The genes are TRBV6-5 and TRBJ2-7; D may be TRBD1 (6 bases). Germline CDR1 and CDR2: MNHEY and SVGAGI. V was pared by 2 bases and J by 0 bases, with 14 bases between. The CDR3 is 16 amino acids. CDR3 coding DNA: TGTGCCAGCAGTTACCCCGAAGACAGGCTCTCCTACGAGCAGTACTTC. Translation: CASSYPEDRLSYEQYF.

With regard to this clone: The same CDR3 can be traced to other DNA sequences in this sample. This chain links TRBV7-6 with TRBJ2-3; a weak D match, TRBD1 (7 bases). The V gene lost 5 bases and the J gene lost 1 base, with 16 bases spanning the gap. The CDR3 sequence is 16 residues long. Germline values: CDR1 SGHVS, CDR2 FNYEAQ. This chain's CDR3 is CASSPRGDRRTDTQYF. The CDR3 DNA is TGTGCCAGCAGCCCGAGGGGGGACAGACGCACAGATACGCAGTATTTT.